What follows describes a single TCR beta chain. The data are from a study of blood T cell repertoires in COVID-19. Background on the study: Acute-phase and convalescent COVID-19 samples originated in the United States, Italy and Spain. Nucleic acid was either cDNA or gDNA, and it came from T cells, B-cell-depleted T cells, or PBMCs.

Those enrolled in Seattle joined during active infection and were followed longitudinally afterward. Authors' analysis steps: Nucleated cell number was recorded as an estimate derived from reference gene primer amplification. The data were produced by immunoSEQ multiplex PCR, yet TCRdb's version contains in-frame clones alone and is incomplete. V and J calls and clone size follow that table, whereas D and trimming were derived from the DNA. The top ten clones hold 9.5% to 13% of a sample with approximately 170,000 clones, approximately 87% of them seen once. V lost 3 bases and J lost 0, with 5 bases in between. The CDR3 loop spans 13 amino acids. The V gene's germline CDR1 is SEHNR and CDR2 FQNEAQ (reference sequence).

The sequenced material came from peripheral blood. The chain is built from TRBV7-9 and TRBJ1-2, with D uncertain. The TCR was taken from a woman aged 60-75 years with COVID-19, enrolled during active disease. The CDR3 protein is CASSFNSNYGYTF. CDR3 sequence (DNA): TGTGCCAGCAGCTTCAACTCTAACTATGGCTACACCTTC.